The 14 T cell receptor beta chains below come from one sample, sequenced in a study of blood T cell repertoires in COVID-19 (TCRdb year 2020). The library was made by the immunoSEQ multiplex PCR assay. Here the immuneACCESS table is served through TCRdb, limited to in-frame sequences with V and J called. Missing clones are a known gap in these copies; in checked studies unresolved V genes cover under half, and the rest lacks a known reason. This sample is represented by approximately 110,000 clones; around four fifths of them were singletons. The top ten clones comprise 15% to 20% of the sample. The specimen was peripheral blood. The receptors stem from a woman in her sixties or seventies with acute or convalescent COVID-19.

The chain is built from TRBV2 and TRBJ1-1, with D maybe TRBD1 (6 bases). The V end was cut by 7 bases, the J end by 1 base, with 10 bases between. CDR3 size: 13 residues. Germline CDR1 SNHLY, CDR2 FYNNEI. Written as DNA, the CDR3 is TGTGCCAGCAACCTACAGGGGAACACTGAAGCTTTCTTT. Translating it yields CASNLQGNTEAFF.

The rearrangement uses TRBV5-4 and TRBJ1-1; a weak D match, TRBD1 (6 bases). The CDR3 runs to 15 residues. V was pared by 0 bases and J by 4 bases, with 13 bases between. Germline assignment: CDR1 SGHNT and CDR2 YYREEE (reference sequence). Written as DNA, the CDR3 is TGTGCCAGCAGCTTGGAAGGAGGGGGGGGCACTGAAGCTTTCTTT. It is translated as CASSLEGGGGTEAFF.

In this sample, this clone turned up a few times. The chain uses TRBV30 and TRBJ2-5, with D possibly being TRBD1 (6 bases). Trimming removed 4 bases from V and 0 bases from J, with 15 bases in between. The CDR3 length is 15 residues. Germline CDR1 GTSNPN, CDR2 SVGIG (reference sequence). The CDR3 sequence is CAWNSDRDNQETQYF. In nucleotides, the CDR3 is TGTGCCTGGAACAGCGACCGGGACAACCAAGAGACCCAGTACTTC. Full variable domain (remainder filled in from reference TRBV30 and TRBJ2-5): SQTIHQWPATLVQPVGSPLSLECTVEGTSNPNLYWYRQAAGRGLQLLFYSVGIGQISSEVPQNLSASRPQDRQFILSSKKLLLSDSGFYLCAWNSDRDNQETQYFGPGTRLLVL.

This clone was found once. The V and J genes are TRBV3-1 (or the pseudogene TRBV3-2) and TRBJ1-6; D call uncertain. Germline CDR1 and CDR2: LGHDT and YNNKEL (reference sequence). The CDR3 is 14 residues long. V lost 3 bases and J lost 7, with 10 bases in between. The CDR3 nucleotides are TGTGCCAGCAGCCAGATCCCGAGGAATTCACCCCTCCACTTT. Its protein is CASSQIPRNSPLHF.

The chain recombines TRBV19 with TRBJ1-2, with 7 nucleotides matching TRBD1. This CDR3 has 13 residues. Trimming at V came to 7 bases and at J to 6 bases, leaving 8 bases not matched to a gene. Germline V CDR1 and CDR2: LNHDA, SQIVND (reference sequence). This CDR3 reads CASIGTDSHGYTF. DNA of the CDR3: TGTGCCAGTATAGGGACAGACAGCCATGGCTACACCTTC.

This chain joins TRBV29-1 and TRBJ1-2, with D maybe TRBD1 (5 bases). V lost 4 bases and J lost 9, with 12 bases in between. Germline V CDR1 and CDR2: SQVTM, ANQGSEA. The CDR3 is 11 residues long. This CDR3 reads CSVGDGRRYTF. The CDR3 bases are TGCAGCGTTGGGGACGGGAGGCGCTACACCTTC.

The table lists this clone with a count of one. The chain couples TRBV5-1 to TRBJ2-1, with 16 nucleotides matching TRBD2. This CDR3 is 20 amino acids long. V trimming: 5 bases; J trimming: 5 bases; junction bases outside the gene matches: 16. The germline V gene encodes CDR1 SGHRS and CDR2 YFSETQ. CDR3 sequence: CASRGIPGLAGGPGHNEQFF. CDR3 sequence (DNA): TGCGCCAGCAGAGGAATCCCGGGACTAGCGGGAGGGCCGGGGCACAATGAGCAGTTCTTC.

V usage is TRBV2 and J usage is TRBJ1-3; D is undetermined. The germline gives CDR1 SNHLY, CDR2 FYNNEI. Deletions cut 7 bases from V and 7 bases from J, with 17 bases between. The CDR3 covers 14 residues. CDR3 residues: CASTTYASSNTIYF. The CDR3 DNA reads TGTGCCAGCACCACTTACGCGTCGTCGAACACCATATATTTT.

The gene calls are TRBV6-5 and TRBJ2-3; 10 positions agree with TRBD2. The germline gives CDR1 MNHEY, CDR2 SVGAGI. The CDR3 consists of 15 residues. Unmatched junction bases numbered 4, after V lost 5 bases and J lost 2 bases. This CDR3 is CASSPLAGTTDTQYF. The CDR3 DNA follows: TGTGCCAGCAGTCCACTAGCGGGGACCACAGATACGCAGTATTTT.

This clone has just a few counts. The rearrangement joins TRBV28 to TRBJ1-2, with 8 bases aligning to TRBD1. The CDR3 has 17 amino acids. The germline V gene encodes CDR1 MDHEN and CDR2 SYDVKM. V lost 0 bases and J lost 0; bases outside the gene matches: 6. The CDR3 sequence: CASSLWNQGAANYGYTF. CDR3 coding DNA: TGTGCCAGCAGTTTATGGAACCAGGGGGCTGCTAACTATGGCTACACCTTC.

This chain uses TRBV27 with TRBJ2-1; the match to TRBD2 covers 9 bases. V trimming: 3 bases; J trimming: 0 bases; junction bases outside the gene matches: 6. The CDR3 length is 17 residues. CDR1 is MNHEY, CDR2 SMNVEV, per germline (reference sequence). This chain's CDR3 is CASSFYGRGGSYNEQFF. The DNA of the CDR3 is TGTGCCAGCAGTTTCTATGGGCGGGGGGGCTCCTACAATGAGCAGTTCTTC.

A few counts support this clone. The chain employs TRBV7-9 and TRBJ1-2; 11 nucleotides line up with TRBD1. Per germline, CDR1 SEHNR and CDR2 FQNEAQ (reference sequence). This CDR3 comprises 15 residues. V gave up 4 bases and J gave up 7 bases; unmatched junction bases: 8. Here the CDR3 DNA reads TGTGCCAGCAGCTCATCCGGGACAGGGGGGACTGGCTACACCTTC. Translation gives CASSSSGTGGTGYTF.

The genes are TRBV7-8 and TRBJ1-1; a possible D gene is TRBD1 (6 bases). The germline gives CDR1 SGHVS, CDR2 FQNEAQ. Trimming removed 1 base at V and 5 bases at J, with 14 bases between. This CDR3 spans 15 amino acids. The CDR3 loop reads CASSLVRGRRTEAFF. The CDR3 nucleotides read TGTGCCAGCAGCTTAGTGCGGGGGCGGCGGACTGAAGCTTTCTTT.

V gene TRBV29-1 combines with J gene TRBJ1-2, with TRBD1 identical over 9 bases. The V segment lost 0 bases and the J segment 4 bases; nucleotides outside the gene matches: 3. The CDR3 extends over 14 amino acids. Germline CDR1 reads SQVTM; CDR2 reads ANQGSEA. Here the CDR3 reads CSVEDTGGVYGYTF. The DNA of the CDR3 is TGCAGCGTTGAAGACACAGGGGGCGTCTATGGCTACACCTTC.